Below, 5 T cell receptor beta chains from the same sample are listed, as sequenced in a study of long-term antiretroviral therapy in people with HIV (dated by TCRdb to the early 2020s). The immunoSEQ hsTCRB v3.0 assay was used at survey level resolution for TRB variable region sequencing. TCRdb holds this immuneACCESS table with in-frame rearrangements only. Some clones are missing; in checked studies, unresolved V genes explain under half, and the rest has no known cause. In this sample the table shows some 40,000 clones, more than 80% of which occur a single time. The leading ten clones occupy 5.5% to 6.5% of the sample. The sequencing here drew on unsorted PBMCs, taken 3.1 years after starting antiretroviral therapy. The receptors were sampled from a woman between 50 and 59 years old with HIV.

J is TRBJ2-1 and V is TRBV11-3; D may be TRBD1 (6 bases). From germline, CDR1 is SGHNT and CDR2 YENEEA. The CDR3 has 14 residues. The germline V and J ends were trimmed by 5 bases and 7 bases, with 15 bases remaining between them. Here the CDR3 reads CASSESQGPNEQFF. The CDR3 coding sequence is TGTGCCAGCAGCGAGAGCCAGGGGCCGAATGAGCAGTTCTTC.

The CDR3 region is CATSRARGPSYNEQFF. CDR3 in DNA: TGTGCCACCAGCAGAGCAAGGGGGCCCTCCTACAATGAGCAGTTCTTC. The genes are TRBV15 and TRBJ2-1; 7 bases fit TRBD1. After removal of 1 base from V and 0 bases from J, the junction contained 3 bases not matched to a gene. Germline CDR1 reads LNHNV; CDR2 reads YYDKDF (reference sequence). The CDR3 loop spans 16 amino acids.

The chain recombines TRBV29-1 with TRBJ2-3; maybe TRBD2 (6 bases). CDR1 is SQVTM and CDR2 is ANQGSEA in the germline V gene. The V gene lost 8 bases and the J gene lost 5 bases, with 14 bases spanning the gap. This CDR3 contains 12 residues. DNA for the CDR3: TGCAGCAGTGGGGACTTTCGAGATACGCAGTATTTT. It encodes CSSGDFRDTQYF.

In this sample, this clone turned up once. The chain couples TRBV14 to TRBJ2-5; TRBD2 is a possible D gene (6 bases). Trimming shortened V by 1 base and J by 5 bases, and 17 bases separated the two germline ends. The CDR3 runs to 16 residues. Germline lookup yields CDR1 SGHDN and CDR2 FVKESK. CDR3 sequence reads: CASSQVFGGAGETQYF. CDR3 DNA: TGTGCCAGCAGCCAAGTGTTTGGGGGAGCGGGTGAGACCCAGTACTTC.

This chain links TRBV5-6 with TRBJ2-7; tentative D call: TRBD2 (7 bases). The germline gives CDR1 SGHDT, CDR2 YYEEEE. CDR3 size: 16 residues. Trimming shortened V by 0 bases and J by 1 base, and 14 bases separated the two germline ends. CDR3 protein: CASSLVGGGLSYEQYF. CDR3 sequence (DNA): TGTGCCAGCAGCTTGGTAGGGGGGGGCCTATCCTACGAGCAGTACTTC.